A single sample gave rise to the 10 T cell receptor beta chains below, sequenced in a study of beta chain features in type 1 diabetes. The isolated RNA, all of it, was reverse transcribed, so expressed TCRB transcripts were what got sequenced. Assay used: immunoSEQ multiplex PCR; TCRdb lists only in-frame clones, some missing. Of 200,000 to 250,000 clones listed, roughly 9.6% are singletons. The sequenced sample consisted of naive CD4+ T cells from blood. These receptors originate from a woman under 30 in good health.

The gene calls are TRBV2 and TRBJ2-1; TRBD2 matches 10 bases. This CDR3 is built from 17 residues. The J segment lost 7 bases and the V segment lost 0 bases, leaving 9 bases of the junction unmatched. Germline V gene sequence: CDR1 SNHLY, CDR2 FYNNEI. The DNA of the CDR3 is TGTGCCAGCAGTGAAGCTAGGGGACTAGCGTTGGGGAATGAGCAGTTCTTC. Its protein is CASSEARGLALGNEQFF.

In this sample, this clone turned up a few times. The CDR3 nucleotides are TGTGCCACCAGCCTCTCCTCGGGCTCCTACAATGAGCAGTTCTTC. As protein: CATSLSSGSYNEQFF. J is TRBJ2-1 and V is TRBV15; D remains unclear. The germline V gene encodes CDR1 LNHNV and CDR2 YYDKDF (reference sequence). The length of the CDR3 is 15 residues. V lost 5 bases to trimming and J lost 0 bases, with 11 bases between them. Full variable domain (rest looked up from reference TRBV15 and TRBJ2-1): DAMVIQNPRYQVTQFGKPVTLSCSQTLNHNVMYWYQQKSSQAPKLLFHYYDKDFNNEADTPDNFQSRRPNTSFCFLDIRSPGLGDTAMYLCATSLSSGSYNEQFFGPGTRLTVL.

CDR3 nucleotide sequence: TGTGCCAGCAGCTTTGTGGGAGTAAGGGTTGAGCAGTTCTTC. Protein sequence: CASSFVGVRVEQFF. The V gene is TRBV7-9, the J gene TRBJ2-1; D is perhaps TRBD2 (5 bases). V was pared by 3 bases and J by 9 bases, with 15 bases between. This CDR3 region has 14 residues. CDR1 SEHNR and CDR2 FQNEAQ come from the germline V gene (reference sequence). The full variable domain, with the rest looked up from reference TRBV7-9 and TRBJ2-1, is DTGVSQNPRHKITKRGQNVTFRCDPISEHNRLYWYRQTLGQGPEFLTYFQNEAQLEKSRLLSDRFSAERPKGSFSTLEIQRTEQGDSAMYLCASSFVGVRVEQFFGPGTRLTVL.

This clone was counted a few times. The chain recombines TRBV4-1 with TRBJ1-1, with D possibly matching TRBD1 (6 bases). V was shortened by 2 bases and J by 5 bases, with 18 bases between the two germline ends. The length of the CDR3 is 16 residues. Germline V CDR1 and CDR2: MGHRA, YSYEKL. CDR3 nucleotide sequence: TGCGCCAGCAGCCAACCCTTCCGGGGGGCGCGGACTGAAGCTTTCTTT. Residues: CASSQPFRGARTEAFF.

This clone came up a few times. The rearrangement links TRBV6-6 to TRBJ1-6; D not resolved. Per germline, CDR1 MNHNY and CDR2 SVGAGI (reference sequence). This CDR3 spans 14 amino acids. V lost 2 bases and J lost 12, with 14 bases in between. The CDR3 region is CASSYDTTYEPLHF. The CDR3 nucleotides read TGTGCCAGCAGTTACGACACCACGTACGAACCCCTCCACTTT.

This clone was recorded a few times. V gene TRBV5-1 combines with J gene TRBJ1-5; 11 positions agree with TRBD1. The CDR3 is 16 amino acids. Losses at the gene ends were 4 bases for V and 2 bases for J; bases not matched to a gene: 5. CDR1 and CDR2 (germline): SGHRS, YFSETQ. CDR3 protein: CASSPDRGRGNQPQHF. The CDR3, as DNA: TGCGCCAGCAGCCCGGACAGGGGGCGCGGCAATCAGCCCCAGCATTTT.

This clone has more than one count but fewer than ten. This chain links TRBV30 with TRBJ1-2; no clear D gene. Trimming left V 0 bases short and J 1 base short, with 6 bases between. CDR3 length: 13 residues. Germline V gene data show CDR1 as GTSNPN and CDR2 as SVGIG (reference sequence). The CDR3 here is CAWSVTINYGYTF. CDR3 bases: TGTGCCTGGAGTGTAACTATTAACTATGGCTACACCTTC. Full variable domain (rest looked up from reference TRBV30 and TRBJ1-2): SQTIHQWPATLVQPVGSPLSLECTVEGTSNPNLYWYRQAAGRGLQLLFYSVGIGQISSEVPQNLSASRPQDRQFILSSKKLLLSDSGFYLCAWSVTINYGYTFGSGTRLTVV.

CDR3: CASTIPTGRNQPQHF. CDR3 bases: TGTGCCAGCACCATTCCGACAGGGCGGAATCAGCCCCAGCATTTT. The genes are TRBV2 and TRBJ1-5; 7 bases align to TRBD1. Germline lookup yields CDR1 SNHLY and CDR2 FYNNEI. This CDR3 region has 15 residues. Trimming removed 7 bases from V and 4 bases from J; junction bases left unmatched: 10.

This clone was recorded a few times. The genes are TRBV10-3 and TRBJ2-7; 7 bases line up with TRBD2. This CDR3 is built from 13 residues. Germline loops: CDR1 ENHRY, CDR2 SYGVKD. After removal of 4 bases from V and 3 bases from J, the junction contained 3 bases not matched to a gene. CDR3 in amino acids: CAISGDYRYEQYF. In DNA form, the CDR3 reads TGTGCCATCAGTGGGGACTACCGCTACGAGCAGTACTTC.

CDR3 loop: CASSLSGAQETQYF. The CDR3 nucleotides read TGTGCCAGCAGCTTATCAGGGGCCCAAGAGACCCAGTACTTC. This chain connects TRBV5-4 to TRBJ2-5; maybe TRBD1 (6 bases). Trimming left V 2 bases short and J 1 base short, with 9 bases between. Germline values: CDR1 SGHNT, CDR2 YYREEE (reference sequence). This CDR3 spans 14 amino acids.